This is a list of T cell receptor beta chains from one sample in a study of T cell changes during pregnancy in multiple sclerosis. Method: immunoSEQ multiplex PCR; TCRdb's copy keeps in-frame clones and lacks some. The sample carries 65,000 to 90,000 clones, 80% to 95% recorded once. Sequenced here: CD4+ T cells from peripheral blood mononuclear cells, sampled after pregnancy. The receptors originated from a female donor with multiple sclerosis, enrolled in a pregnancy study. Each CDR3 is given with its conserved first and last residue. D genes are given only for firm matches. Clone size is not always given. Where it is, it says once, few, many or a class for expanded clones.

len: 11; d_gene: .; j_gene: TRBJ2-3; v_gene: TRBV20-1; abundance: .; CDR3nt: TGCAGTGCTAGAATAACAGATACGCAGTATTTT; CDR3aa: CSARITDTQYF
len: 13; d_gene: TRBD1; j_gene: TRBJ1-2; v_gene: TRBV10-3; abundance: .; CDR3nt: TGTGCCATCAGTCTGGGACAGAGTTATGGCTACACCTTC; CDR3aa: CAISLGQSYGYTF
len: 18; d_gene: .; j_gene: TRBJ2-7; v_gene: TRBV5-1; abundance: .; CDR3nt: TGCGCCAGCAGCTTGGTCGCAGGACGGACTCACCTTTCCTACGAGCAGTACTTC; CDR3aa: CASSLVAGRTHLSYEQYF
len: 19; d_gene: TRBD2; j_gene: TRBJ2-3; v_gene: TRBV7-3; abundance: .; CDR3nt: TGTGCCAGCAGCTTAAGAGCTAGCGGGAGGTTCCCGTCCACAGATACGCAGTATTTT; CDR3aa: CASSLRASGRFPSTDTQYF
len: 16; d_gene: TRBD1; j_gene: TRBJ1-2; v_gene: TRBV7-2; abundance: .; CDR3nt: TGTGCCAGCAGCATCGAAGGGGGCCGAGACGATGGAGGCTACACCTTC; CDR3aa: CASSIEGGRDDGGYTF
len: 19; d_gene: TRBD2; j_gene: TRBJ2-3; v_gene: TRBV5-1; abundance: .; CDR3nt: TGCGCCAGCAGCGTGGGGACCGGGACTAGCGGGGGCCGCACAGATACGCAGTATTTT; CDR3aa: CASSVGTGTSGGRTDTQYF
len: 17; d_gene: TRBD1; j_gene: TRBJ1-2; v_gene: TRBV19; abundance: .; CDR3nt: TGTGCCAGTAGTATATCCCGGGACAGGGGGCGGTCCTATGGCTACACCTTC; CDR3aa: CASSISRDRGRSYGYTF
len: 14; d_gene: .; j_gene: TRBJ1-2; v_gene: TRBV25-1; abundance: .; CDR3nt: TGTGCCAGCAGTGGAACAGGGTTCGACTATGGCTACACCTTC; CDR3aa: CASSGTGFDYGYTF
len: 18; d_gene: .; j_gene: TRBJ1-4; v_gene: TRBV30; abundance: .; CDR3nt: TGTGCCTGGACCAGGGCCCCCCCTCGATCTACCCGAGAGGAAAAACTGTTTTTT; CDR3aa: CAWTRAPPRSTREEKLFF
len: 16; d_gene: .; j_gene: TRBJ2-5; v_gene: TRBV7-2; abundance: .; CDR3nt: TGTGCCAGCAGCCCAGGCGTCATTCAGGAAGGAGAGACCCAGTACTTC; CDR3aa: CASSPGVIQEGETQYF
len: 14; d_gene: TRBD1; j_gene: TRBJ1-2; v_gene: TRBV10-3; abundance: .; CDR3nt: TGTGCCATCAGTGGCCAGGGGGTTAACTATGGCTACACCTTC; CDR3aa: CAISGQGVNYGYTF
len: 16; d_gene: TRBD2; j_gene: TRBJ2-3; v_gene: TRBV6-5; abundance: .; CDR3nt: TGTGCCAGCAGTTACGGGCTAGCGGGGAGCACAGATACGCAGTATTTT; CDR3aa: CASSYGLAGSTDTQYF
len: 15; d_gene: TRBD1; j_gene: TRBJ2-5; v_gene: TRBV10-1; abundance: once; CDR3nt: TGCGCCAGCAGTCCCGGACAGGGTTCGATGGAGACCCAGTACTTC; CDR3aa: CASSPGQGSMETQYF
len: 13; d_gene: .; j_gene: TRBJ2-7; v_gene: TRBV10-3; abundance: .; CDR3nt: TGTGCCATCAGTGCGATGCAGTATACCGAGCAGTACTTC; CDR3aa: CAISAMQYTEQYF
len: 13; d_gene: .; j_gene: TRBJ1-2; v_gene: TRBV9; abundance: .; CDR3nt: TGTGCCAGCAGCCCAGCAGGTACCCATGGCTACACCTTC; CDR3aa: CASSPAGTHGYTF
len: 12; d_gene: .; j_gene: TRBJ1-4; v_gene: TRBV30; abundance: once; CDR3nt: TGTGCCTGGAGTGTATCGGGGGAAAAACTGTTTTTT; CDR3aa: CAWSVSGEKLFF
len: 14; d_gene: .; j_gene: TRBJ2-1; v_gene: TRBV5-8; abundance: .; CDR3nt: TGTGCCAGCAGGATATTGAGCTCCTACAATGAGCAGTTCTTC; CDR3aa: CASRILSSYNEQFF
len: 15; d_gene: .; j_gene: TRBJ1-4; v_gene: TRBV2; abundance: .; CDR3nt: TGTGCCAGCAGTATACGTAGTGCAACTAATGAAAAACTGTTTTTT; CDR3aa: CASSIRSATNEKLFF
len: 13; d_gene: TRBD1; j_gene: TRBJ1-1; v_gene: TRBV7-8; abundance: .; CDR3nt: TGTGCCAGCAGCCTAAACCAGGGGGCAGGAGCTTTCTTT; CDR3aa: CASSLNQGAGAFF
len: 15; d_gene: TRBD2; j_gene: TRBJ2-1; v_gene: TRBV5-1; abundance: few; CDR3nt: TGCGCCAGCAGCTTGCGGGGGGGAGGGCCCCATGAGCAGTTCTTC; CDR3aa: CASSLRGGGPHEQFF
len: 15; d_gene: .; j_gene: TRBJ1-5; v_gene: TRBV28; abundance: few; CDR3nt: TGTGCCAGCAGTTTACCGGGGTCTAGCAATCAGCCCCAGCATTTT; CDR3aa: CASSLPGSSNQPQHF
len: 17; d_gene: .; j_gene: TRBJ1-2; v_gene: TRBV7-2; abundance: .; CDR3nt: TGTGCCAGCAGCTCCCTGTGGGGGGGTAAAGCTAACTATGGCTACACCTTC; CDR3aa: CASSSLWGGKANYGYTF
len: 13; d_gene: .; j_gene: TRBJ2-5; v_gene: TRBV7-8; abundance: .; CDR3nt: TGTGCCAGCAGCTTTGACTCCCAAGAGACCCAGTACTTC; CDR3aa: CASSFDSQETQYF
len: 16; d_gene: TRBD1; j_gene: TRBJ1-5; v_gene: TRBV5-8; abundance: .; CDR3nt: TGTGCCAGCAGCTGGGGGGACAGGGTGGGAACTCAGCCCCAGCATTTT; CDR3aa: CASSWGDRVGTQPQHF
len: 16; d_gene: .; j_gene: TRBJ2-2; v_gene: TRBV14; abundance: .; CDR3nt: TGTGCCAGCAGCCAAGAGGTGGGAGCGAACACCGGGGAGCTGTTTTTT; CDR3aa: CASSQEVGANTGELFF
len: 14; d_gene: .; j_gene: TRBJ1-1; v_gene: TRBV28; abundance: .; CDR3nt: TGTGCCACACTCAAACCCCATTCTAACACTGAAGCTTTCTTT; CDR3aa: CATLKPHSNTEAFF
len: 14; d_gene: .; j_gene: TRBJ2-7; v_gene: TRBV5-1; abundance: .; CDR3nt: TGCGCCAGCAGCTTGGTGTCCCTCTCCTACGAGCAGTACTTC; CDR3aa: CASSLVSLSYEQYF
len: 16; d_gene: TRBD2; j_gene: TRBJ2-4; v_gene: TRBV10-3; abundance: .; CDR3nt: TGTGCCATCAGTGAGGTTAGCGGGGTAGCCAAAAACATTCAGTACTTC; CDR3aa: CAISEVSGVAKNIQYF
len: 16; d_gene: TRBD1; j_gene: TRBJ1-2; v_gene: TRBV29-1; abundance: .; CDR3nt: TGCAGCGTTGACAACCTAACCGGGACAGGGGGCGGTGGCTACACCTTC; CDR3aa: CSVDNLTGTGGGGYTF
len: 15; d_gene: .; j_gene: TRBJ1-1; v_gene: TRBV5-4; abundance: .; CDR3nt: TGTGCCAGCAGCCGCCCTCCGACAGGAAACACTGAAGCTTTCTTT; CDR3aa: CASSRPPTGNTEAFF
len: 13; d_gene: .; j_gene: TRBJ2-7; v_gene: TRBV18; abundance: .; CDR3nt: TGTGCCAGCTCACCGCGGGCGGTATACGAGCAGTACTTC; CDR3aa: CASSPRAVYEQYF
len: 15; d_gene: .; j_gene: TRBJ1-3; v_gene: TRBV5-1; abundance: .; CDR3nt: TGCGCCAGCAGCCGGACTATCGACTACCGAGACACCATATATTTT; CDR3aa: CASSRTIDYRDTIYF
len: 17; d_gene: .; j_gene: TRBJ1-1; v_gene: TRBV25-1; abundance: .; CDR3nt: TGTGCCAGCAGTGAATATGGAGGCAGAGGGAGTGAAACTGAAGCTTTCTTT; CDR3aa: CASSEYGGRGSETEAFF
len: 15; d_gene: .; j_gene: TRBJ2-1; v_gene: TRBV5-1; abundance: .; CDR3nt: TGCGCCAGCAGCTTGTTCACGGTCTCCTACAATGAGCAGTTCTTC; CDR3aa: CASSLFTVSYNEQFF
len: 16; d_gene: TRBD1; j_gene: TRBJ1-1; v_gene: TRBV30; abundance: few; CDR3nt: TGTGCCGGATACAGGGGGCTATCTGCGAAGAACACTGAAGCTTTCTTT; CDR3aa: CAGYRGLSAKNTEAFF
len: 13; d_gene: TRBD1; j_gene: TRBJ1-1; v_gene: TRBV6-5; abundance: .; CDR3nt: TGTGCCAGCAGTAGGACAGGGGACACTGAAGCTTTCTTT; CDR3aa: CASSRTGDTEAFF
len: 12; d_gene: .; j_gene: TRBJ1-2; v_gene: TRBV30; abundance: .; CDR3nt: TGTGCCTGGAGTGTACGGCGGCTTGGCTACACCTTC; CDR3aa: CAWSVRRLGYTF
len: 14; d_gene: .; j_gene: TRBJ2-7; v_gene: TRBV30; abundance: once; CDR3nt: TGTGCCTGGAACCTTCAGGGGCTTTCCTACGAGCAGTACTTC; CDR3aa: CAWNLQGLSYEQYF
len: 13; d_gene: .; j_gene: TRBJ2-7; v_gene: TRBV7-2; abundance: .; CDR3nt: TGTGCCAGCATGGCAGATTCCTTGGACGAGCAGTACTTC; CDR3aa: CASMADSLDEQYF
len: 15; d_gene: .; j_gene: TRBJ1-3; v_gene: TRBV5-5; abundance: .; CDR3nt: TGTGCCAGCAGTCCACAGGGCCTCTCTGGAAACACCATATATTTT; CDR3aa: CASSPQGLSGNTIYF
len: 16; d_gene: TRBD1; j_gene: TRBJ1-1; v_gene: TRBV7-2; abundance: .; CDR3nt: TGTGCCAGCAGCCTACAGGGACAGGGAGTGAGCACTGAAGCTTTCTTT; CDR3aa: CASSLQGQGVSTEAFF
len: 15; d_gene: TRBD2; j_gene: TRBJ2-5; v_gene: TRBV30; abundance: .; CDR3nt: TGTGCCTGGAGCCCACTAGCGGGGGGCCTTGAGACCCAGTACTTC; CDR3aa: CAWSPLAGGLETQYF
len: 14; d_gene: .; j_gene: TRBJ1-2; v_gene: TRBV28; abundance: .; CDR3nt: TGTGCCAGCACAGTTACCGGGATCCACTATGGCTACACCTTC; CDR3aa: CASTVTGIHYGYTF
len: 14; d_gene: .; j_gene: TRBJ1-5; v_gene: TRBV5-1; abundance: .; CDR3nt: TGCGCCAGCAGCCCGCATCCGAGAGATCAGCCCCAGCATTTT; CDR3aa: CASSPHPRDQPQHF
len: 15; d_gene: TRBD2; j_gene: TRBJ2-2; v_gene: TRBV7-9; abundance: .; CDR3nt: TGTGCCAGCACGCGGGGCACGGGGGGGACCGGGGAGCTGTTTTTT; CDR3aa: CASTRGTGGTGELFF
len: 14; d_gene: TRBD1; j_gene: TRBJ2-2; v_gene: TRBV6-5; abundance: .; CDR3nt: TGTGCCAGCAGCCGTGACAGGGACACCGGGGAGCTGTTTTTT; CDR3aa: CASSRDRDTGELFF
len: 12; d_gene: .; j_gene: TRBJ2-3; v_gene: TRBV6-1; abundance: once; CDR3nt: TGTGCCAGCAGTCCCACGAGAGATACGCAGTATTTT; CDR3aa: CASSPTRDTQYF
len: 16; d_gene: TRBD2; j_gene: TRBJ2-2; v_gene: TRBV7-3; abundance: .; CDR3nt: TGTGCCAGCAGCCCCCGGGCGGGAGGGCCTTACGGGGAGCTGTTTTTT; CDR3aa: CASSPRAGGPYGELFF
len: 16; d_gene: .; j_gene: TRBJ1-2; v_gene: TRBV2; abundance: .; CDR3nt: TGTGCCAGCAATTGGGCCCAATCGAAGATTAACTATGGCTACACCTTC; CDR3aa: CASNWAQSKINYGYTF
len: 11; d_gene: .; j_gene: TRBJ2-7; v_gene: TRBV10-2; abundance: .; CDR3nt: TGCGCCAGCAGTGAAGGCGGCGAGCAGTACTTC; CDR3aa: CASSEGGEQYF
len: 15; d_gene: .; j_gene: TRBJ2-2; v_gene: TRBV6-1; abundance: .; CDR3nt: TGTGCCAGCAGTGTAATAGGGGTAGACACCGGGGAGCTGTTTTTT; CDR3aa: CASSVIGVDTGELFF
len: 13; d_gene: .; j_gene: TRBJ1-4; v_gene: TRBV7-2; abundance: .; CDR3nt: TGTGCCAGCAGCTTAGCCGCTAATGAAAAACTGTTTTTT; CDR3aa: CASSLAANEKLFF
len: 13; d_gene: .; j_gene: TRBJ2-3; v_gene: TRBV7-6; abundance: once; CDR3nt: TGTGCCAGCAGCTTCGGGACTGGAGATACGCAGTATTTT; CDR3aa: CASSFGTGDTQYF
len: 13; d_gene: .; j_gene: TRBJ1-2; v_gene: TRBV5-5; abundance: .; CDR3nt: TGTGCCAGCAGCTTGGGGGGGGTAGGCGGCTACACCTTC; CDR3aa: CASSLGGVGGYTF
len: 14; d_gene: TRBD1; j_gene: TRBJ2-7; v_gene: TRBV28; abundance: .; CDR3nt: TGTGCCAGCACTACACCGGGACAGGGCTACGAGCAGTACTTC; CDR3aa: CASTTPGQGYEQYF
len: 15; d_gene: TRBD1; j_gene: TRBJ1-2; v_gene: TRBV10-3; abundance: .; CDR3nt: TGTGCCATCAGTGACCCAGGGGGGAGTACCTATGGCTACACCTTC; CDR3aa: CAISDPGGSTYGYTF
len: 15; d_gene: TRBD1; j_gene: TRBJ2-1; v_gene: TRBV11-3; abundance: .; CDR3nt: TGTGCCAGCAGCTTAGGGACAGGGGGGAACAATGAGCAGTTCTTC; CDR3aa: CASSLGTGGNNEQFF
len: 15; d_gene: TRBD1; j_gene: TRBJ1-5; v_gene: TRBV4-2; abundance: .; CDR3nt: TGTGCCAGCAGCCAAGACAGGGGGCTCAATCAGCCCCAGCATTTT; CDR3aa: CASSQDRGLNQPQHF
len: 15; d_gene: TRBD1; j_gene: TRBJ1-2; v_gene: TRBV5-4; abundance: .; CDR3nt: TGTGCCAGCAGTTCCAAACAGGGGGATGGTGTTGGCTACACCTTC; CDR3aa: CASSSKQGDGVGYTF